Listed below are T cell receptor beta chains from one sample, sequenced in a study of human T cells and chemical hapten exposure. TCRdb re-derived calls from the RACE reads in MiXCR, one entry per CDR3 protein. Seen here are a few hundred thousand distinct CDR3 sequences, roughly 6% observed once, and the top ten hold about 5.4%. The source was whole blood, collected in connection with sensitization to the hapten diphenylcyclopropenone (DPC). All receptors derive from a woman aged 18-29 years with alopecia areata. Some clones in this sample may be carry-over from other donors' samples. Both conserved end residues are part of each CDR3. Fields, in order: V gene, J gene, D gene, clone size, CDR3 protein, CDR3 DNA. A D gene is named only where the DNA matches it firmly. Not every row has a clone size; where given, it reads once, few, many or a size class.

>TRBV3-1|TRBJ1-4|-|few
CASSQPGTGREKLFF
TGTGCCAGCAGCCAACCCGGGACCGGACGGGAAAAACTGTTTTTT
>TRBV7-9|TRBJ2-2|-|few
CASSLLYGELFF
TGTGCCAGCAGCTTACTGTACGGGGAGCTGTTTTTT
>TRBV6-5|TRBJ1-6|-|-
CASSNSGGSPLHF
TGTGCCAGCAGTAACTCAGGCGGGTCACCCCTCCACTTT
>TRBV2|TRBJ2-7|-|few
CASSTIKQSYEQYF
TGTGCCAGCAGTACAATCAAACAGTCCTACGAGCAGTACTTC
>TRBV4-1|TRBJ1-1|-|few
CASSQGLSSSEAFF
TGCGCCAGCAGCCAAGGTTTGAGCAGTTCAGAAGCTTTCTTT
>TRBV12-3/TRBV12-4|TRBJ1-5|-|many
CASSLIRGTFYSNQPQHF
TGTGCCAGCAGTTTAATCAGAGGGACATTTTATAGCAATCAGCCCCAGCATTTT
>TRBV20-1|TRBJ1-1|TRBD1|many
CSARGADRGDTEAFF
TGCAGTGCTAGAGGGGCTGACAGGGGAGACACTGAAGCTTTCTTT
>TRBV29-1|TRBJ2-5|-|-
CSDLRGGTAKGTQYF
TGCAGCGATTTACGAGGCGGGACAGCCAAGGGGACCCAGTACTTC
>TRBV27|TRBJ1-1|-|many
CASSFEGNTEAFF
TGTGCCAGCAGTTTTGAAGGGAACACTGAAGCTTTCTTT
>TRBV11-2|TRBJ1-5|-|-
CASSYSNTRQPQHF
TGTGCCAGCAGCTACTCGAACACCCGACAGCCCCAGCATTTT
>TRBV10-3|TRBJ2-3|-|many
CAISVGTGDTDTQYF
TGTGCCATCAGTGTTGGTACGGGGGACACAGATACGCAGTATTTT
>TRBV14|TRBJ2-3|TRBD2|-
CASSQAGTSSWPGTDTQYF
TGTGCCAGCAGCCAAGCCGGGACTAGCAGCTGGCCTGGCACAGATACGCAGTATTTT
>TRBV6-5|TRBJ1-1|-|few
CASSYSRTLGTEAFF
TGTGCCAGCAGTTACTCCCGGACCTTGGGCACTGAAGCTTTCTTT
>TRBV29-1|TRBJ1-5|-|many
CSVVWRDSNQPQHF
TGCAGCGTTGTTTGGAGGGATAGCAATCAGCCCCAGCATTTT
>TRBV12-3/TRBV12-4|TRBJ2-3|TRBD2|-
CASSLSSGGPSDTQYF
TGTGCCAGCAGTTTATCCAGCGGGGGTCCTTCAGATACGCAGTATTTT
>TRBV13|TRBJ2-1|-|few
CASSWTESSYNEQFF
TGTGCCAGCAGCTGGACGGAGAGCTCCTACAATGAGCAGTTCTTC
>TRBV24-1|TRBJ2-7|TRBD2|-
CATAPGGEVAYEQYF
TGTGCCACCGCTCCGGGAGGGGAAGTCGCGTACGAGCAGTACTTC
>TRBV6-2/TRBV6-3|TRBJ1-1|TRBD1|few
CASKSRGQGDTEAFF
TGTGCCAGCAAATCAAGGGGGCAAGGGGACACTGAAGCTTTCTTT
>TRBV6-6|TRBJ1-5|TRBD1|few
CASSYPETGVSNQPQHF
TGTGCCAGCAGTTACCCTGAGACAGGGGTCTCCAATCAGCCCCAGCATTTT
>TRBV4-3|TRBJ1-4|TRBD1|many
CASSQDRGQGNEKLFF
TGCGCCAGCAGCCAAGATAGGGGACAGGGGAATGAAAAACTGTTTTTT
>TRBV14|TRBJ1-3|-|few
CASSQGRNTIYF
TGTGCCAGCAGCCAAGGTAGAAACACCATATATTTT
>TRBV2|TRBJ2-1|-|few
CASSEQYNEQFF
TGTGCCAGCAGTGAACAGTACAATGAGCAGTTCTTC
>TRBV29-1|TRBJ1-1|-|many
CSVGREAAFF
TGCAGCGTTGGAAGGGAGGCCGCTTTCTTT
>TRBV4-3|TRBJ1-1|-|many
CASSQTADTNTEAFF
TGCGCCAGCAGCCAAACGGCAGACACGAACACTGAAGCTTTCTTT
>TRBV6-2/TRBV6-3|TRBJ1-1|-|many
CASSSVGLNTEAFF
TGTGCCAGCAGTTCGGTAGGGCTGAACACTGAAGCTTTCTTT
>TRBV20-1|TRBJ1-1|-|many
CSARDEGITEAFF
TGCAGTGCTAGAGATGAAGGGATAACTGAAGCTTTCTTT
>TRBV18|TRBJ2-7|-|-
CASSSSPSYEQYF
TGTGCCAGCTCATCAAGTCCTTCCTACGAGCAGTACTTC
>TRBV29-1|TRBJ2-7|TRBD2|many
CSVELIAGESREQYF
TGCAGCGTTGAACTGATTGCGGGGGAGAGTCGTGAGCAGTACTTC
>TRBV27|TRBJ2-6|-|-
CASSPLSPDSGANVLTF
TGTGCCAGCAGTCCGTTATCTCCGGACTCTGGGGCCAACGTCCTGACTTTC
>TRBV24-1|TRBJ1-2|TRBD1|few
CATSDPRTGELGGYTF
TGTGCCACCAGTGACCCGAGGACAGGGGAGTTAGGTGGCTACACCTTC
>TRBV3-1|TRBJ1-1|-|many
CASSPTARLNTEAFF
TGTGCCAGCAGCCCCACGGCCAGATTAAACACTGAAGCTTTCTTT
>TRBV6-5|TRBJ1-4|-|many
CASSYGRETNEKLFF
TGTGCCAGCAGTTACGGACGTGAAACTAATGAAAAACTGTTTTTT
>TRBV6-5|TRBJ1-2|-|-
CASRSGGGGWTF
TGTGCCAGCAGGTCCGGGGGCGGTGGTTGGACCTTC
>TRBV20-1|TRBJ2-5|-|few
CSARDWRFPRRQETQYF
TGCAGTGCTAGAGATTGGCGGTTTCCGCGACGACAAGAGACCCAGTACTTC
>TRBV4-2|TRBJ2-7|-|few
CASSQDPLGAGRGEQYF
TGTGCCAGCAGCCAAGATCCCCTGGGGGCAGGGAGGGGCGAGCAGTACTTC
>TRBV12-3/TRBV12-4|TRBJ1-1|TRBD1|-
CASSLTGGRLSTEAFF
TGTGCCAGCAGTTTGACAGGGGGTCGTCTGAGCACTGAAGCTTTCTTT
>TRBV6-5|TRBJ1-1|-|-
CASRPSAFPGAFF
TGTGCCAGCAGACCCAGCGCTTTTCCAGGGGCTTTCTTT
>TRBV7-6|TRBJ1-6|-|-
CASSTPHSPLHF
TGTGCCAGCAGCACTCCTCACTCACCCCTCCACTTT
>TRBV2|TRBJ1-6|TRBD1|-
CASAGTGGLESPLHF
TGTGCCAGCGCCGGGACAGGGGGACTAGAATCACCCCTCCACTTT
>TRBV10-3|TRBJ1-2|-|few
CAIRGTNYGYTF
TGTGCCATCAGGGGAACTAACTATGGCTACACCTTC
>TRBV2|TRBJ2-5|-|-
CASSENQETQYF
TGTGCCAGCAGTGAAAACCAAGAGACCCAGTACTTC
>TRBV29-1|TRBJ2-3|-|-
CSVGPKGGTDTQYF
TGCAGCGTTGGGCCCAAGGGGGGGACAGATACGCAGTATTTT
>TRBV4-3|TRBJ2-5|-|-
CASSRLGPDSQETQYF
TGCGCCAGCAGCCGCCTCGGGCCGGACAGCCAAGAGACCCAGTACTTC
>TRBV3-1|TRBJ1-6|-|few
CACRDGNSPLHF
TGTGCCTGCAGGGACGGGAATTCACCCCTCCACTTT
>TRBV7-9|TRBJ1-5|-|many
CASSVDVGNQPQHF
TGTGCCAGCAGCGTCGACGTGGGCAATCAGCCCCAGCATTTT
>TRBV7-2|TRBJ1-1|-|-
CASSPDNGGTEAFF
TGTGCCAGCAGTCCGGACAACGGCGGGACTGAAGCTTTCTTT
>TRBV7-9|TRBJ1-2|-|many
CASSNGGSYGYTF
TGTGCCAGCAGTAACGGAGGATCCTATGGCTACACCTTC
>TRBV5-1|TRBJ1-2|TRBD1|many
CASSFLTGTEGYTF
TGCGCCAGCAGCTTCTTGACAGGGACGGAAGGCTACACCTTC
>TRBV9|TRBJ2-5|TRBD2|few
CASSLSGGLQETQYF
TGTGCCAGCAGCCTTAGCGGGGGGCTACAAGAGACCCAGTACTTC